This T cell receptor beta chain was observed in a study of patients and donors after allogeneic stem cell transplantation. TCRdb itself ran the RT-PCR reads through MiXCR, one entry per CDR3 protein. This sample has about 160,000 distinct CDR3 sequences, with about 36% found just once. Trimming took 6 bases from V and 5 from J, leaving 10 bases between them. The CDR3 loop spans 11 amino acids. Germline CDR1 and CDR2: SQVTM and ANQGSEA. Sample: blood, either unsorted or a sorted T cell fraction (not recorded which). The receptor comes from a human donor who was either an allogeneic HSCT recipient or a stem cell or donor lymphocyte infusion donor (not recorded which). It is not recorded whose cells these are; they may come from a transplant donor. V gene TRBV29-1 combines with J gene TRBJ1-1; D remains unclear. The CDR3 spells CSVRRRTEAFF. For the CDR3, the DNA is TGCAGCGTGAGGAGGAGAACTGAAGCTTTCTTT.